Listed below are T cell receptor beta chains from one sample, sequenced in a study of cytomegalovirus exposure and HLA in healthy donors. Assay used: immunoSEQ multiplex PCR; TCRdb lists only in-frame clones, some missing. The data contain over 150,000 clones, about 89% of them singletons. Sequencing used PBMCs. Receptors were obtained from a woman aged 18-29 years in good health and CMV-seropositive. The CDR3 runs from the conserved cysteine through the conserved F or W. D genes are given only for firm matches. Some rows mark clone size as missing; the rest say once, few, many or name a class of expanded clone.

d_call,v_call,clone_size,j_call,cdr3_nt,cdr3_aa
TRBD2,TRBV7-8,-,TRBJ2-7,TGTGCCAGCAGCTTTGCTAGCGGCAGCTCCTACGAGCAGTACTTC,CASSFASGSSYEQYF
-,TRBV5-3,few,TRBJ1-2,TGTGCCAGAAGCTTCGAGCAATATGGCTACACCTTC,CARSFEQYGYTF
TRBD1,TRBV6-5,-,TRBJ2-5,TGTGCCGCGGCGATCCGGGACAGCCAAGAGACCCAGTACTTC,CAAAIRDSQETQYF
TRBD1,TRBV7-6,-,TRBJ1-4,TGTGCCAGCAGCTCCGGGACAGGGTCCGAAAAACTGTTTTTT,CASSSGTGSEKLFF
TRBD1,TRBV28,-,TRBJ1-5,TGTGCCAGCAGAATAACCTTGGACAGGGGAAGAAATCAGCCCCAGCATTTT,CASRITLDRGRNQPQHF
-,TRBV7-9,-,TRBJ2-7,TGTGCCAGCAGCGGGCTGGCGCGGGGAGGTTCCTACGAGCAGTACTTC,CASSGLARGGSYEQYF
TRBD1,TRBV7-2,-,TRBJ2-1,TGTGCCAGCAGGTCGGACAGGGGGTCATGGAATGAGCAGTTCTTC,CASRSDRGSWNEQFF
TRBD2,TRBV18,-,TRBJ2-1,TGTGCCAGCTCGCTCTTCTTGGGGACTAGGGACAATGAGCAGTTCTTC,CASSLFLGTRDNEQFF
-,TRBV27,-,TRBJ1-5,TGTGCCAGTTCGGAGATCCAGCCCCAGCATTTT,CASSEIQPQHF
-,TRBV7-2,-,TRBJ1-5,TGTGCCAGCAGCTCCCCCCGTCAGCCCCAGCATTTT,CASSSPRQPQHF
TRBD2,TRBV5-4,-,TRBJ2-5,TGTGCCAGCAGCCTGACTAGCGGGAGGGAAAGAGAGACCCAGTACTTC,CASSLTSGRERETQYF
-,TRBV27,-,TRBJ2-1,TGTGCCAGCAGTTTCGCCGGTACTGAGCAGTTCTTC,CASSFAGTEQFF
TRBD1,TRBV2,-,TRBJ1-1,TGTGCCAGCAGCGCACAGGGGGAAAACACTGAAGCTTTCTTT,CASSAQGENTEAFF
TRBD1,TRBV5-4,-,TRBJ1-6,TGTGCCAGCACCATGGCCCACTCAGGGGGCTATAATTCACCCCTCCACTTT,CASTMAHSGGYNSPLHF
TRBD1,TRBV29-1,-,TRBJ2-7,TGCAGCGGGGCCCTGTTGGGGACAGGGGCCTACGAGCAGTACTTC,CSGALLGTGAYEQYF
TRBD1,TRBV6-5,-,TRBJ1-2,TGTGCCAGCAGTTTCGGACAGGGAGAGGATGGCTACACCTTC,CASSFGQGEDGYTF
-,TRBV6-5,-,TRBJ1-1,TGTGCCAGCAGTCAAAGTAGCCCGGCGGGTATTTCAGCTTTCTTT,CASSQSSPAGISAFF
TRBD1,TRBV4-2,-,TRBJ1-2,TGTGCCAGCAGCCAAGAACGGACAGGGGGAATGGGAGGCTACACCTTC,CASSQERTGGMGGYTF
-,TRBV5-1,-,TRBJ2-3,TGCGCCAGCAGCTTACAGCAGGCAGATACGCAGTATTTT,CASSLQQADTQYF
TRBD1,TRBV2,-,TRBJ2-7,TGTGCCAGCAGTGAAGTTCGGGACAGGGAGGACGACGAGCAGTACTTC,CASSEVRDREDDEQYF
-,TRBV10-3,once,TRBJ2-7,TGTGCCCCCCTTCGCGGGACCTACGAGCAGTACTTC,CAPLRGTYEQYF
TRBD1,TRBV11-3,-,TRBJ2-1,TGTGCCAGCAGCTTAAGGTCAGGGACAGGAGCGAATGAGCAGTTCTTC,CASSLRSGTGANEQFF
TRBD1,TRBV4-1,-,TRBJ1-5,TGCGCCAGCAGCCAAGATAGCCTCCTGACAGGGGGGAATCAGCCCCAGCATTTT,CASSQDSLLTGGNQPQHF
TRBD2,TRBV27,-,TRBJ2-1,TGTGCCAGCAGTTTATGGCTAGCGGGGGGATACAATGAGCAGTTCTTC,CASSLWLAGGYNEQFF
-,TRBV27,-,TRBJ2-3,TGTGCCAGCAGTTTACAGCGGATTCAATCAGATACGCAGTATTTT,CASSLQRIQSDTQYF
TRBD1,TRBV29-1,-,TRBJ2-7,TGCAGCGTAGCATCCCGGGACAGGGGCCCCCCCTACGAGCAGTACTTC,CSVASRDRGPPYEQYF
TRBD1,TRBV4-2,-,TRBJ2-1,TGTGCCAGCAGCCAGACCGGGACAGGGTTGGGACTGGGTAATGAGCAGTTCTTC,CASSQTGTGLGLGNEQFF
TRBD1,TRBV5-1,once,TRBJ2-1,TGCGCCAGCGGACAGGGAGGCAATGAGCAGTTCTTC,CASGQGGNEQFF
TRBD2,TRBV7-7,-,TRBJ2-5,TGTGCCAGCTCGATTGGGGGAGGGTATGAGACCCAGTACTTC,CASSIGGGYETQYF
-,TRBV7-2,-,TRBJ2-7,TGTGCCAGCAGCTTAACGATCGGTTCCTACGAGCAGTACTTC,CASSLTIGSYEQYF
-,TRBV14,once,TRBJ2-7,TGTGCCAGCAGCCCAGGGCCCCACTCCTACGAGCAGTACTTC,CASSPGPHSYEQYF
TRBD1,TRBV6-5,-,TRBJ2-7,TGTGCCAGCAGTTACGAGGACAGGGGGCGAGAGCAGTACTTC,CASSYEDRGREQYF
TRBD1,TRBV5-1,-,TRBJ1-4,TGCGCCAGCAGCGATGGGACAGCTGGCGTGGAACTGTTTTTT,CASSDGTAGVELFF
TRBD2,TRBV11-3,-,TRBJ2-1,TGTGCCAGCAGCTCACCCGCGGGGGGGTCTAATGAGCAGTTCTTC,CASSSPAGGSNEQFF
-,TRBV2,-,TRBJ2-7,TGTGCCAGCATCCGGGACACCGTCTCCTCCTACGAGCAGTACTTC,CASIRDTVSSYEQYF
-,TRBV19,-,TRBJ1-5,TGTGCCAGTAGTATAGTCGTCAGTCCTAGCAATCAGCCCCAGCATTTT,CASSIVVSPSNQPQHF
-,TRBV7-9,-,TRBJ1-5,TGTGCCAGCAGTCCCTCAGGGATCAATCAGCCCCAGCATTTT,CASSPSGINQPQHF
-,TRBV10-3,-,TRBJ1-5,TGTGCCATCAGTGATAGGGAGCCTCAGCCCCAGCATTTT,CAISDREPQPQHF
-,TRBV4-3,-,TRBJ2-2,TGCGCCAGCAGCCAAGCCCCCCGGGACTCGTGGATCGGGGAGCTGTTTTTT,CASSQAPRDSWIGELFF
TRBD2,TRBV11-2,-,TRBJ2-3,TGTGCCAGCAGCTCCGGGACTAGGATCACAGATACGCAGTATTTT,CASSSGTRITDTQYF
TRBD1,TRBV19,-,TRBJ1-5,TGTGCCAGTAGTTTCTCGGACAGGGGAGGTCAGCCCCAGCATTTT,CASSFSDRGGQPQHF
TRBD1,TRBV23-1,-,TRBJ1-1,TGCGCCAGCAGTCAACCCTCAAATAGGACAGGGGGACGGCTCGCGGGAGCTTTCTTT,CASSQPSNRTGGRLAGAFF
-,TRBV4-3,-,TRBJ1-4,TGCGCCAGCAGCCAAGAAGGGACATCTAATGAAAAACTGTTTTTT,CASSQEGTSNEKLFF
TRBD2,TRBV7-9,once,TRBJ2-2,TGTGCCAGCAGCTTTCGGCTAGCGGGGAACACCGGGGAGCTGTTTTTT,CASSFRLAGNTGELFF